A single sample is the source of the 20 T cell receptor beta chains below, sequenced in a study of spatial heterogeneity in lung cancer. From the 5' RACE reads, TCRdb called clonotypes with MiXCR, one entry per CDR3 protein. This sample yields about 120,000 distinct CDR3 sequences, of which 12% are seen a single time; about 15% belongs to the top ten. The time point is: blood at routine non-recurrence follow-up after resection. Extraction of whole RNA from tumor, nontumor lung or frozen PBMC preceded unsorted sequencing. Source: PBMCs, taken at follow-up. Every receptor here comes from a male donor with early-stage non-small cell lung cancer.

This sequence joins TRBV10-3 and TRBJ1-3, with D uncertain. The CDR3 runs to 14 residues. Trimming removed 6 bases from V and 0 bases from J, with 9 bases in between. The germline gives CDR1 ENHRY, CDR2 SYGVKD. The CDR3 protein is CAIRIGHSGNTIYF. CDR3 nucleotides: TGTGCCATCAGGATTGGCCACTCTGGAAACACCATATATTTT.

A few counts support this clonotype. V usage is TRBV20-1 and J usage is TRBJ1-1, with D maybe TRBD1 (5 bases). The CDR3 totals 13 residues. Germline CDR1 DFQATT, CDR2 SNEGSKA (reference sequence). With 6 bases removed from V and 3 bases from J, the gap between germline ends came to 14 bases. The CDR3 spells CSAPRGTDTEAFF. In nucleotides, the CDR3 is TGCAGTGCCCCGCGTGGGACGGACACTGAAGCTTTCTTT.

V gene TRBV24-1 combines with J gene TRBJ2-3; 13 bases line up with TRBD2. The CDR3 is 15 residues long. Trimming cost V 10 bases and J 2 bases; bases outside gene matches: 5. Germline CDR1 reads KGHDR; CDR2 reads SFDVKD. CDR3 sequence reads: CATTGLAGATDTQYF. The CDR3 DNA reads TGTGCCACGACCGGACTAGCGGGGGCCACAGATACGCAGTATTTT.

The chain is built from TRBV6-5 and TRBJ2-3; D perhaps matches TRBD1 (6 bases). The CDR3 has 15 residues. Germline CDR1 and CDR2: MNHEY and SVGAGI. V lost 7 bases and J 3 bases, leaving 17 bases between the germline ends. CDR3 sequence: CASNKGGGITDTQYF. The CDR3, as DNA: TGTGCCAGCAACAAAGGTGGGGGCATAACAGATACGCAGTATTTT.

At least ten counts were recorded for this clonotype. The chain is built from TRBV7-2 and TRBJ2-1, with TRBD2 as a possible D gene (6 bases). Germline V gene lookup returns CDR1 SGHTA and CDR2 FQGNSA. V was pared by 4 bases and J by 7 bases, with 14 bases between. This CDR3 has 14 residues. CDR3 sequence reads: CASSSRLERNEQFF. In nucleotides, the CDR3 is TGTGCCAGCAGCTCTCGACTAGAACGAAATGAGCAGTTCTTC.

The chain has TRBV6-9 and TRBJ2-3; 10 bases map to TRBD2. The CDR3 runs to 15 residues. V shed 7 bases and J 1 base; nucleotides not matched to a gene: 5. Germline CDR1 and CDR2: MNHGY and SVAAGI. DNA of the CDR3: TGTGCCAGCACCCGCGGACTAGCGGGCACAGATACGCAGTATTTT. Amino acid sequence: CASTRGLAGTDTQYF.

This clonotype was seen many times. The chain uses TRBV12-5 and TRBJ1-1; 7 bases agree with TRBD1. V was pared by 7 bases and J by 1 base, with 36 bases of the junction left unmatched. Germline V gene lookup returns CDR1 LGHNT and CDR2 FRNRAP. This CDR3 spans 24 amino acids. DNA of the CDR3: TGTGCTAGTGCCAACGCAACAGGGACAGAACGATGGAAACCCCGATTGTCTGGGAACACTGAAGCTTTCTTT. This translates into CASANATGTERWKPRLSGNTEAFF.

CDR3 in amino acids: CASKRQGTYYEQYF. As DNA, the CDR3 is TGTGCCAGCAAGCGGCAGGGTACCTACTACGAGCAGTACTTC. The chain joins TRBV27 to TRBJ2-7, with D possibly being TRBD1 or TRBD2 (5 bases each). This CDR3 is 14 amino acids long. Trimming removed 7 bases from V and 3 bases from J, with 16 bases in between. The germline V gene encodes CDR1 MNHEY and CDR2 SMNVEV (reference sequence).

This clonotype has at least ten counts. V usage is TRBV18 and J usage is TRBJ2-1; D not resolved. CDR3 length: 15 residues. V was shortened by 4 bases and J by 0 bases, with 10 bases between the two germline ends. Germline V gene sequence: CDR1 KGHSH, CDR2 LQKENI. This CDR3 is CASSRVGSSYNEQFF. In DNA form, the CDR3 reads TGTGCCAGCTCACGAGTAGGCAGCTCCTACAATGAGCAGTTCTTC.

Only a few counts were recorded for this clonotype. The CDR3 coding sequence is TGTGCCAGCACCCATCTCCGGGATCAGCCCCAGCATTTT. This translates into CASTHLRDQPQHF. The chain has TRBV12-3 or TRBV12-4 and TRBJ1-5; no definite D call. CDR3 length equals 13 residues. Trimming took off 7 bases at V and 5 bases at J, with 12 bases between the two ends.

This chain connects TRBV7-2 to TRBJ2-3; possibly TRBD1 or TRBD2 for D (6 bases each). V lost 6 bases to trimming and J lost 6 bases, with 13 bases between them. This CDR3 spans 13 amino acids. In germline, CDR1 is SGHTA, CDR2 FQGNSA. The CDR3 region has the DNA TGTGCCAGCAGTAGGGGGGCCGGGGATACGCAGTATTTT. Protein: CASSRGAGDTQYF.

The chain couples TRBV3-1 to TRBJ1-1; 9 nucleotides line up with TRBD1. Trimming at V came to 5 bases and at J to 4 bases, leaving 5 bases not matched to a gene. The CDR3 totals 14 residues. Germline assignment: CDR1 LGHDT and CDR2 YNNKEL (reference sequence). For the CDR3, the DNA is TGTGCCAGCAGCTCCAAGACAGGGGGCACTGAAGCTTTCTTT. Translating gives CASSSKTGGTEAFF.

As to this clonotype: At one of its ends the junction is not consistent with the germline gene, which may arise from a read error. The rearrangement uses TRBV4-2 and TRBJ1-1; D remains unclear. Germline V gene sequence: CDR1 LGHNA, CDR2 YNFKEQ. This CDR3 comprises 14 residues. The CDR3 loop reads CANSQDPENTEAFF. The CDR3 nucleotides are TGTGCCAACAGCCAAGATCCGGAGAACACTGAAGCTTTCTTT.

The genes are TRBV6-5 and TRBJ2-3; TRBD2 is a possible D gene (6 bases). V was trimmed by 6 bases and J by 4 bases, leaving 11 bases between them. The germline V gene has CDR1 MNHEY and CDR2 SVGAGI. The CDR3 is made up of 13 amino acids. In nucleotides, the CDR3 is TGTGCCAGCAGACCCCCGGGGGCAGATACGCAGTATTTT. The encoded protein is CASRPPGADTQYF.

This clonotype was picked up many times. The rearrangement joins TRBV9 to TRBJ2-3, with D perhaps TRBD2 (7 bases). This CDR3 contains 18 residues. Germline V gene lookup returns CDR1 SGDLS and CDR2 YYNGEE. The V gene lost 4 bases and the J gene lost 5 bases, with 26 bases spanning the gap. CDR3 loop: CASSPAPGGGRGGDTQYF. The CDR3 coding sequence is TGTGCCAGCAGCCCTGCCCCTGGCGGGGGCCGCGGGGGAGATACGCAGTATTTT. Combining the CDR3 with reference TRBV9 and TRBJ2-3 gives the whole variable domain DSGVTQTPKHLITATGQRVTLRCSPRSGDLSVYWYQQSLDQGLQFLIQYYNGEERAKGNILERFSAQQFPDLHSELNLSSLELGDSALYFCASSPAPGGGRGGDTQYFGPGTRLTVL.

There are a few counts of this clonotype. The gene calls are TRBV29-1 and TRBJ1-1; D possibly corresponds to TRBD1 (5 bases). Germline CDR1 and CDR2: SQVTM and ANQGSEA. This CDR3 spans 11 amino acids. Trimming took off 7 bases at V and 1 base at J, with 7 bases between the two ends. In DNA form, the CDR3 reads TGCAGCGCCGGACAGAACACTGAAGCTTTCTTT. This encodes CSAGQNTEAFF.

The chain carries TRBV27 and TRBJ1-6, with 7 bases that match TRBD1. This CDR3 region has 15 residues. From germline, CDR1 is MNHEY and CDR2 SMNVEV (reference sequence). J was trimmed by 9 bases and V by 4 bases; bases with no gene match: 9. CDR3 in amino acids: CASSSQGGISSPLHF. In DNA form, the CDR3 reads TGTGCCAGCAGTTCCCAGGGGGGAATCTCTTCACCCCTCCACTTT.

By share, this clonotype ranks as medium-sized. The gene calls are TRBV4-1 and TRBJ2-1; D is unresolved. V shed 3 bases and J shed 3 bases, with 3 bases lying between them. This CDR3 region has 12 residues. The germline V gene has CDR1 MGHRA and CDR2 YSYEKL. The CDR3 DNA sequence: TGCGCCAGCAGCCACGGCTACAATGAGCAGTTCTTC. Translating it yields CASSHGYNEQFF.

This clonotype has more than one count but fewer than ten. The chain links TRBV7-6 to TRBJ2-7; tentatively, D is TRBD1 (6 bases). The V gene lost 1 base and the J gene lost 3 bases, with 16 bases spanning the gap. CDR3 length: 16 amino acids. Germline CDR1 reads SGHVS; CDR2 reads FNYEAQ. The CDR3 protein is CASSLVHRVFNYEQYF. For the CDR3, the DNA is TGTGCCAGCAGCTTAGTGCACAGGGTCTTTAACTACGAGCAGTACTTC.

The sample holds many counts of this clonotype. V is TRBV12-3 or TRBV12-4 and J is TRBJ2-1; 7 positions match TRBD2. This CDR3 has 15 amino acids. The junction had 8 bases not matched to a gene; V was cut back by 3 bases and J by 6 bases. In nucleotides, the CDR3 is TGTGCCAGCAGTTTCGGAGCGGGGAGGGGCAATGAGCAGTTCTTC. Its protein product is CASSFGAGRGNEQFF.